The clone carrying this T cell receptor (gamma chain) was recorded a few times. TCRdb's protein, taken from a much larger clone, differs from this DNA's translation at residue 5, likely owing to a read error; the protein displayed comes from the DNA. The data originate from a study of gamma-delta T cells after stem cell transplantation. CDR1 VTNTFY and CDR2 YDVSTARD come from the germline V gene (reference sequence). The CDR3 length is 11 residues. TCRdb reanalysed the RT-PCR reads with CATT. This sample yields roughly 1,900 gamma-chain clones, of which roughly 3.5% are seen a single time; around 30% belongs to the top ten.

This chain connects TRGV3 to TRGJ1 or TRGJ2. The sample taken for sequencing was gamma-delta T cells. The receptor was derived from a human donor. It is not recorded whose cells these are; they may come from a transplant donor. CDR3 DNA sequence: TGTGCCACCTGGAACAGGAGCAAGAAACTCTTT. Translated, it gives CATWNRSKKLF.